This T cell receptor (beta chain) is from a study of T-cell reconstitution after alpha-beta-depleted transplantation in children. Points from the study as a whole: The main origin of T-cell counts and diversity one year after transplant was newly produced T cells.

This clonotype was recorded many times. Its antigen remains unidentified. The V gene lost 0 bases and the J gene lost 0 bases, with 13 bases spanning the gap. CDR1 is MNHEY and CDR2 is SVGEGT in the germline V gene. This CDR3 spans 17 amino acids. Preparing the TCRbeta library involved the use of unique molecular identifiers. Using its own MiXCR run on the PCR reads, TCRdb lists one record per CDR3 protein. The sample shows fewer than 550,000 distinct CDR3 sequences, under 20% of them seen only once. J is TRBJ2-3 and V is TRBV6-2 or TRBV6-3, with D possibly TRBD2 on 6 matching bases. The source material was PBMCs, mostly from graft donor cells, sampled 360 days after TCRalphabeta/CD19-depleted stem cell transplant. This TCR was sampled from a boy under three years old who had a stem cell transplant for Wiskott-Aldrich syndrome, so the T cells may come from the graft donor. CDR3 in DNA: TGTGCCAGCAGTTACTCGATTCCGCGGGATAGCACAGATACGCAGTATTTT. As protein: CASSYSIPRDSTDTQYF.